This T cell receptor (beta chain) was profiled in a study of radiation and T cells in renal cell carcinoma. Sequenced by immunoSEQ multiplex PCR; TCRdb stores in-frame clones only, minus some. The data contain about 170,000 clones, about 88% of them singletons. Findings and caveats of the study: Baseline intratumoral clonotype presence is unknown without pretreatment biopsies. From baseline, blood top tumor clonotypes peaked at 2 weeks post-radiation.

Note on this clone: Its antigen is currently unknown.

Time point described: blood 4 weeks post-SBRT, at nephrectomy. The treatment is: 15 Gy SBRT to primary tumor, nephrectomy 4 weeks later. Nephrectomy followed 15 Gy stereotactic body radiation by 4 weeks. The clonotype comes from a woman aged 50 to 65 with renal cell carcinoma. The sequenced sample was blood, obtained from a patient whose treatment included radiotherapy and nephrectomy.

CDR3 bases: TGTGCCAGCAGCAAGTGGACAAAGGGATATGACTATGGCTACACCTTC. Residues: CASSKWTKGYDYGYTF. The J gene is TRBJ1-2, the V gene TRBV7-8, with D possibly matching TRBD1 (5 bases). CDR3 length: 16 amino acids. Germline V gives CDR1 SGHVS, CDR2 FQNEAQ. V gave up 5 bases and J gave up 3 bases, with 19 bases separating them.